The 7 T cell receptor beta chains below were found in one sample sequenced in a study of post-analysis software for immune sequencing data. Their antigen targets remain unknown. The study's findings and limits: Comparison of patients with controls showed roughly five TRBV segments more frequent in patients, TRBV5-6, TRBV5-1 and TRBV20-1 among them.

Unique molecular identifiers were carried by the TCR beta cDNA libraries. One entry per CDR3 protein, called by TCRdb with MiXCR from the PCR reads. The sample comprises some 700,000 distinct CDR3 sequences, 59% of which are singletons, and roughly 12% rests with the top ten. The source material was blood. Receptors were obtained from a girl aged 2 to 9 with multiple sclerosis.

The V gene is TRBV7-9, the J gene TRBJ2-7; possibly TRBD1 for D (6 bases). Germline CDR1 is SEHNR and CDR2 is FQNEAQ (reference sequence). Trimming stripped 5 bases from V and 0 bases from J, with 17 bases between. The CDR3 sequence is 16 residues long. CDR3 DNA: TGTGCCAGCAGCGCCCGGGACACCATGAACTCCTACGAGCAGTACTTC. Translation gives CASSARDTMNSYEQYF.

The chain couples TRBV25-1 to TRBJ1-5, with D perhaps matching TRBD1 (5 bases). Trimming stripped 3 bases from V and 0 bases from J, with 9 bases between. Germline V gives CDR1 MGHDK, CDR2 SYGVNS. The CDR3 consists of 15 residues. CDR3 bases: TGTGCCAGCAGTGATGGGGGGATTAGCAATCAGCCCCAGCATTTT. Its translation is CASSDGGISNQPQHF.

This clonotype has only one observation. This chain connects TRBV6-6 to TRBJ2-3; no firm D call. The CDR3 has 13 amino acids. The V and J ends lost 7 bases and 3 bases respectively, with 11 bases between them. Germline V gene lookup returns CDR1 MNHNY and CDR2 SVGAGI (reference sequence). This chain's CDR3 is CASTLDWTDTQYF. CDR3 nucleotides: TGTGCCAGCACCCTTGATTGGACAGATACGCAGTATTTT.

The CDR3 sequence is CASSLIPGGPGYEQFF. In nucleotides, the CDR3 is TGTGCCAGCAGCTTAATCCCGGGGGGGCCTGGGTATGAGCAGTTCTTC. The chain joins TRBV7-2 to TRBJ2-1; 8 nucleotides line up with TRBD2. After removal of 2 bases from V and 8 bases from J, the junction contained 11 bases not matched to a gene. CDR1 SGHTA and CDR2 FQGNSA come from the germline V gene. The CDR3 spans 16 residues.

V gene TRBV29-1 combines with J gene TRBJ1-4; 12 nucleotides align to TRBD1. Germline CDR1 and CDR2: SQVTM and ANQGSEA. CDR3 length: 15 residues. Trimming removed 1 base from V and 6 bases from J; junction bases left unmatched: 3. The DNA of the CDR3 is TGCAGCGTTGAAGGGGGACAGGGGGCTTATGAAAAACTGTTTTTT. Translation: CSVEGGQGAYEKLFF.

This chain links TRBV7-9 with TRBJ2-7; tentative D call: TRBD2 (7 bases). Per the germline V gene, CDR1 is SEHNR and CDR2 is FQNEAQ (reference sequence). This CDR3 contains 16 residues. V lost 4 bases, J lost 4 bases, and 20 bases lay in between. DNA of the CDR3: TGTGCCAGCAGCTCGGGGGGACTTTCCAGGGGTTACGAGCAGTACTTC. It is translated as CASSSGGLSRGYEQYF. The full variable domain, its missing parts supplied by reference TRBV7-9 and TRBJ2-7, is DTGVSQNPRHKITKRGQNVTFRCDPISEHNRLYWYRQTLGQGPEFLTYFQNEAQLEKSRLLSDRFSAERPKGSFSTLEIQRTEQGDSAMYLCASSSGGLSRGYEQYFGPGTRLTVT.

V and J are TRBV29-1 and TRBJ2-7; 8 bases map to TRBD2. The length of the CDR3 is 14 residues. The J segment lost 5 bases and the V segment lost 7 bases, leaving 13 bases of the junction unmatched. Germline lookup yields CDR1 SQVTM and CDR2 ANQGSEA. The CDR3 DNA reads as TGCAGCGCTGGGGAAGCGGGAGCTGGCGACGAGCAGTACTTC. Translating it yields CSAGEAGAGDEQYF.